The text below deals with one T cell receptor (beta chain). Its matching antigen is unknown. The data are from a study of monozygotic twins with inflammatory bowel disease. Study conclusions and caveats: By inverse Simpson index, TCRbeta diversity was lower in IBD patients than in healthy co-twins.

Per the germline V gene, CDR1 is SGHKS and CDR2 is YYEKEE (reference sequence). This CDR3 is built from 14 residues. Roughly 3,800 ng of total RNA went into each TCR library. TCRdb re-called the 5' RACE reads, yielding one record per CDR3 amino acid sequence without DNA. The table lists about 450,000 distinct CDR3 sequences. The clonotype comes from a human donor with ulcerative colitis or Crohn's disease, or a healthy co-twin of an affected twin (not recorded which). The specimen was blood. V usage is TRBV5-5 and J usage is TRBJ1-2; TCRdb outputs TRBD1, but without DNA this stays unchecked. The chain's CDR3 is CASSPGTPYYGYTF.